This entry lists 28 T cell receptor beta chains sequenced from one sample in a study of regulatory T cells in long-lasting Graves disease. Regarding time point: newly diagnosed GD, antithyroid drugs for less than 3 months. RNA isolated from PBMCs was used to make the TCR library. CDR3 regions were amplified by Arm-PCR using iRepertoire HTBI primers to build TCR beta libraries. Each CDR3 protein gets one entry after TCRdb re-called the multiplex PCR reads with MiXCR. The sample lists roughly 500,000 distinct CDR3 sequences; less than 15% were seen once. This sample also appeared in a second study, on T cells in Graves' hyperthyroidism and ophthalmopathy.

Sequencing used peripheral blood mononuclear cells (PBMCs), obtained at new diagnosis, from a patient treated with antithyroid drugs. The receptor set was obtained from a man aged 25-45 years with Graves disease.

There are a few counts of this clonotype. This sequence joins TRBV3-1 and TRBJ2-1; 10 nucleotides agree with TRBD2. The CDR3 runs to 15 residues. Germline V lookup: CDR1 LGHDT, CDR2 YNNKEL (reference sequence). V lost 3 bases to trimming and J lost 15 bases; unmatched junction nucleotides: 14. CDR3 residues: CASSQGGPLAGDLFF. The CDR3 coding sequence is TGTGCCAGCAGCCAGGGGGGTCCTCTAGCGGGAGACTTGTTCTTC.

This clonotype was counted at least ten times. The chain couples TRBV20-1 to TRBJ2-7, with 8 nucleotides matching TRBD1. Looked up from germline, CDR1 is DFQATT and CDR2 is SNEGSKA (reference sequence). The junction had 9 bases not matched to a gene; V was cut back by 4 bases and J by 4 bases. The CDR3 length is 14 residues. The CDR3 DNA follows: TGCAGTGCTACTACGGACAGGGATCTGTACGAGCAGTACTTC. Its translation: CSATTDRDLYEQYF.

In its sample, this clonotype was seen many times. This chain uses TRBV5-1 with TRBJ2-7; D is unclear. The CDR3 has 14 residues. Looked up from germline, CDR1 is SGHRS and CDR2 is YFSETQ. V dropped 0 bases and J dropped 4 bases, with 11 bases sitting between them. The DNA of the CDR3 is TGCGCCAGCAGCTTGGCCTACGAGCTGTACGAGCAGTACTTC. The encoded protein is CASSLAYELYEQYF.

This clonotype was observed a handful of times. The J gene is TRBJ1-2, the V gene TRBV4-2; D gene uncertain. Germline loops: CDR1 LGHNA, CDR2 YNFKEQ. There are 14 residues in the CDR3. V lost 3 bases and J 6 bases, leaving 14 bases between the germline ends. This CDR3 reads CASSHSERENGYTF. DNA of the CDR3: TGTGCCAGCAGCCATTCGGAAAGGGAGAATGGCTACACCTTC.

This clonotype was counted only a few times. The chain is built from TRBV5-1 and TRBJ2-2; 8 bases agree with TRBD2. J was trimmed by 2 bases and V by 6 bases; bases with no gene match: 6. Germline assignment: CDR1 SGHRS and CDR2 YFSETQ. This CDR3 has 15 residues. The CDR3 sequence: CASTTSGANTGELFF. DNA for the CDR3: TGCGCCAGCACCACTAGCGGAGCAAACACCGGGGAGCTGTTTTTT.

This clonotype was detected many times. The chain is built from TRBV6-1 and TRBJ1-1; TRBD1 is a possible D gene (6 bases). The CDR3 has 14 residues. CDR1 is MNHNS and CDR2 is SASEGT in the germline V gene. V shed 3 bases and J shed 1 base, with 9 bases lying between them. The CDR3 sequence is CASSEGHANTEAFF. CDR3 coding DNA: TGTGCCAGCAGTGAGGGACATGCGAACACTGAAGCTTTCTTT.

This clonotype was recorded many times. This chain's CDR3 is CASKAEGASQPQHF. DNA for the CDR3: TGTGCCAGCAAAGCGGAGGGGGCTAGTCAGCCCCAGCATTTT. The chain combines TRBV6-1 with TRBJ1-5; 7 bases line up with TRBD1. V lost 7 bases, J lost 6 bases, and 9 bases stayed unmatched. CDR1 is MNHNS, CDR2 SASEGT, per germline. CDR3 size: 14 residues.

In this sample, this clonotype turned up a few times. The chain carries TRBV6-2 or TRBV6-3 and TRBJ1-1, with a possible D match to TRBD1 (6 bases). Looked up from germline, CDR1 is MNHEY and CDR2 is SVGEGT. The CDR3 has 13 residues. The CDR3 region has the DNA TGTGCTGTAGAGGGGGGGCGTGTAACTGAAGCTTTCTTT. Its protein is CAVEGGRVTEAFF.

This clonotype was seen a single time. The chain joins TRBV28 to TRBJ2-7; TRBD2 matches at 13 bases. V lost 4 bases to trimming and J lost 5 bases; unmatched junction nucleotides: 11. Germline CDR1 is MDHEN and CDR2 is SYDVKM. The CDR3 totals 17 residues. The CDR3 bases are TGTGCCAGCAGTTCAGGACTAGCGGGAGCCAAAACGCACGAGCAGTACTTC. As protein: CASSSGLAGAKTHEQYF.

This clonotype was seen ten or more times. The chain links TRBV12-5 to TRBJ2-1; the match to TRBD1 covers 10 bases. This CDR3 comprises 15 residues. V lost 6 bases, J lost 4 bases, and 6 bases stayed unmatched. Per germline, CDR1 LGHNT and CDR2 FRNRAP. The CDR3, as DNA: TGTGCTAGTGGCCCCGGGACAGGGGCGTACAATGAGCAGTTCTTC. Amino acid sequence: CASGPGTGAYNEQFF.

The chain couples TRBV13 to TRBJ1-6; tentative D call: TRBD1 (6 bases). The CDR3 is made up of 14 amino acids. Germline CDR1 PRHDT, CDR2 FYEKMQ (reference sequence). The germline V and J ends were trimmed by 1 base and 13 bases, with 14 bases remaining between them. CDR3 sequence reads: CASSLVAGVVPLHF. In nucleotides, the CDR3 is TGTGCCAGCAGCTTAGTCGCAGGGGTCGTGCCCCTCCACTTT.

In this sample, this clonotype turned up many times. The rearrangement joins TRBV29-1 to TRBJ2-2; D unresolved. CDR1 is SQVTM, CDR2 ANQGSEA, per germline. The CDR3 is 14 amino acids. Between the trimmed V and J ends, which lost 3 bases and 1 base, there was a span of 9 bases. The CDR3 sequence: CSVDFAVNTGELFF. The DNA of the CDR3 is TGCAGCGTTGATTTCGCAGTGAACACCGGGGAGCTGTTTTTT.

This clonotype was observed a few times. The chain uses TRBV2 and TRBJ2-3; 7 bases fit TRBD2. CDR3 length equals 17 residues. The V gene's germline CDR1 is SNHLY and CDR2 FYNNEI. Trimming cost V 5 bases and J 1 base; bases outside gene matches: 12. CDR3 region: CASSPQGLGIGTDTQYF. DNA for the CDR3: TGTGCCAGCAGTCCTCAAGGACTAGGGATCGGCACAGATACGCAGTATTTT.

V and J are TRBV4-1 and TRBJ2-2, with 8 bases matching TRBD2. The V gene's germline CDR1 is MGHRA and CDR2 YSYEKL. This CDR3 contains 16 residues. Trimming took 6 bases from V and 3 from J; bases not matched to a gene: 9. The CDR3 sequence is CASRHGLARDTGELFF. The CDR3 coding sequence is TGCGCCAGCAGACATGGACTAGCAAGGGACACCGGGGAGCTGTTTTTT.

This sequence joins TRBV15 and TRBJ2-1; 12 bases match TRBD2. Germline V CDR1 and CDR2: LNHNV, YYDKDF (reference sequence). V was pared by 3 bases and J by 3 bases, with 9 bases of the junction left unmatched. CDR3 length: 18 amino acids. This CDR3 reads CATSSSLAGGGNYNEQFF. CDR3 nucleotide sequence: TGTGCCACCAGCAGTTCGCTAGCGGGAGGGGGAAACTACAATGAGCAGTTCTTC.

This clonotype was recorded many times. V gene TRBV18 combines with J gene TRBJ2-7; 13 bases agree with TRBD2. Germline CDR1 and CDR2: KGHSH and LQKENI. The CDR3 runs 15 residues. V lost 3 bases to trimming and J lost 4 bases; unmatched junction nucleotides: 3. CDR3 DNA sequence: TGTGCCAGCTCACCGGGACTAGCGGGATGGTACGAGCAGTACTTC. This sequence encodes CASSPGLAGWYEQYF.

This clonotype has ten or more counts. The chain is built from TRBV7-9 and TRBJ2-3; TRBD1 might be the D (5 bases). The V gene's germline CDR1 is SEHNR and CDR2 FQNEAQ (reference sequence). Trimming stripped 6 bases from V and 2 bases from J, with 12 bases between. CDR3 length equals 14 residues. DNA for the CDR3: TGTGCCAGCAGGATCGACAGCGACACAGATACGCAGTATTTT. As protein: CASRIDSDTDTQYF. The full variable domain, rest sourced from reference TRBV7-9 and TRBJ2-3, is DTGVSQNPRHKITKRGQNVTFRCDPISEHNRLYWYRQTLGQGPEFLTYFQNEAQLEKSRLLSDRFSAERPKGSFSTLEIQRTEQGDSAMYLCASRIDSDTDTQYFGPGTRLTVL.

The table lists this clonotype with many counts. The chain carries TRBV6-1 and TRBJ1-5; D gene unclear. V lost 8 bases and J 0 bases, leaving 14 bases between the germline ends. CDR1 is MNHNS and CDR2 is SASEGT in the germline V gene. This CDR3 contains 15 residues. The CDR3 here is CASGLGGYSNQPQHF. The CDR3 region has the DNA TGTGCCAGCGGGCTGGGAGGGTATAGCAATCAGCCCCAGCATTTT.

In this sample, this clonotype turned up many times. The rearrangement links TRBV5-1 to TRBJ2-3; 7 bases line up with TRBD2. The CDR3 is 15 residues long. Unmatched junction bases numbered 7, after V lost 5 bases and J lost 1 base. CDR1 and CDR2 (germline): SGHRS, YFSETQ. As DNA, the CDR3 is TGCGCCAGCAGTGGGTCCGCGGGAGGCACAGATACGCAGTATTTT. Encoded protein: CASSGSAGGTDTQYF.

The chain combines TRBV27 with TRBJ2-7, with 10 bases matching TRBD2. This CDR3 is 14 amino acids long. Germline CDR1 reads MNHEY; CDR2 reads SMNVEV (reference sequence). V dropped 5 bases and J dropped 3; count of bases not matched to a gene: 4. The CDR3 bases are TGTGCCAGCAGTCCCCGGACTAGCGGCTACGAGCAGTACTTC. The encoded protein is CASSPRTSGYEQYF.

This clonotype was recorded at least ten times. The V gene is TRBV6-1, the J gene TRBJ2-3; no definite D call. This CDR3 is built from 15 residues. Germline V gives CDR1 MNHNS, CDR2 SASEGT. The V and J ends lost 6 bases and 4 bases respectively, with 17 bases between them. This CDR3 is CASSIGVPSADTQYF. CDR3 bases: TGTGCCAGCAGCATAGGCGTCCCCTCAGCAGATACGCAGTATTTT.

This clonotype was counted ten times or more. The J gene is TRBJ1-1, the V gene TRBV2; D gene unclear. Germline assignment: CDR1 SNHLY and CDR2 FYNNEI. The CDR3 length is 14 residues. V was shortened by 4 bases and J by 5 bases, with 14 bases between the two germline ends. In DNA form, the CDR3 reads TGTGCCAGCAGTGTGGGTCCTGTGAGAACTGAAGCTTTCTTT. This codes for CASSVGPVRTEAFF.

This clonotype has ten or more counts. The chain recombines TRBV2 with TRBJ1-6; no firm D call. The germline V gene has CDR1 SNHLY and CDR2 FYNNEI. Deletions cut 4 bases from V and 5 bases from J, with 15 bases between. The CDR3 is made up of 16 amino acids. The CDR3 bases are TGTGCCAGCAGTGCCCGATTGGCAAACCATAATTCACCCCTCCACTTT. Residues: CASSARLANHNSPLHF. Variable domain in full (rest from reference TRBV2 and TRBJ1-6): EPEVTQTPSHQVTQMGQEVILRCVPISNHLYFYWYRQILGQKVEFLVSFYNNEISEKSEIFDDQFSVERPDGSNFTLKIRSTKLEDSAMYFCASSARLANHNSPLHFGNGTRLTVT.

This clonotype has at least ten counts. The V gene is TRBV7-9, the J gene TRBJ2-7; 10 nucleotides agree with TRBD2. From germline, CDR1 is SEHNR and CDR2 FQNEAQ (reference sequence). The CDR3 is made up of 15 amino acids. V lost 9 bases to trimming and J lost 7 bases; unmatched junction nucleotides: 15. CDR3 coding DNA: TGTGCCAGTCTACCCCCGGGACTAGCGAGTACTGAGCAGTACTTC. It specifies CASLPPGLASTEQYF. Full variable domain (remainder filled in from reference TRBV7-9 and TRBJ2-7): DTGVSQNPRHKITKRGQNVTFRCDPISEHNRLYWYRQTLGQGPEFLTYFQNEAQLEKSRLLSDRFSAERPKGSFSTLEIQRTEQGDSAMYLCASLPPGLASTEQYFGPGTRLTVT.

This chain links TRBV5-4 with TRBJ2-1, with D tentatively TRBD1 or TRBD2 (5 bases each). CDR1 is SGHNT, CDR2 YYREEE, per germline (reference sequence). The CDR3 is 16 amino acids. V lost 0 bases to trimming and J lost 0 bases, with 10 bases between them. CDR3 sequence: CASSLGVGTSYNEQFF. DNA of the CDR3: TGTGCCAGCAGCTTGGGGGTCGGGACCTCCTACAATGAGCAGTTCTTC. Full variable domain (remainder filled in from reference TRBV5-4 and TRBJ2-1): ETGVTQSPTHLIKTRGQQVTLRCSSQSGHNTVSWYQQALGQGPQFIFQYYREEENGRGNFPPRFSGLQFPNYSSELNVNALELDDSALYLCASSLGVGTSYNEQFFGPGTRLTVL.

The CDR3 sequence is CASSPRGQLDEQYF. The CDR3 DNA is TGTGCCAGCAGCCCCAGGGGGCAGTTGGACGAGCAGTACTTC. The V call is TRBV7-9, the J call TRBJ2-7; 8 bases are shared with TRBD1. The germline CDR1 and CDR2 sequences are SEHNR and FQNEAQ (reference sequence). Unmatched junction bases numbered 8, after V lost 5 bases and J lost 5 bases. The CDR3 sequence is 14 residues long.

This clonotype came up a few times. The chain couples TRBV3-1 to TRBJ2-4; 7 bases are shared with TRBD2. The CDR3 loop spans 17 amino acids. Looked up from germline, CDR1 is LGHDT and CDR2 is YNNKEL (reference sequence). V lost 5 bases to trimming and J lost 7 bases; unmatched junction nucleotides: 17. CDR3 residues: CASSGYSGYTMTNIQYF. The CDR3 nucleotides read TGTGCCAGCAGCGGTTATAGCGGGTACACTATGACGAACATTCAGTACTTC.

The chain carries TRBV7-3 and TRBJ2-4; the match to TRBD1 covers 7 bases. Germline-derived CDR1 and CDR2 are SGHTA and FQGTGA. This CDR3 contains 18 residues. The trim removed 5 bases at V and 2 bases at J, leaving 15 bases unmatched. The CDR3, as DNA: TGTGCCAGCAGCCCCGGGTTTGGGCAGGGGGTGTCCAAAAACATTCAGTACTTC. As protein: CASSPGFGQGVSKNIQYF.